A selection of T cell receptor beta chains follows, all from one sample in a study of blood T cell repertoires in COVID-19. Clones were sequenced by immunoSEQ multiplex PCR, and TCRdb holds only the in-frame ones, with some missing. The sample carries some 90,000 clones, more than 70% recorded once. Sequencing was done on a sample of peripheral blood. Receptors were obtained from a man in his fifties with acute or convalescent COVID-19. Both conserved end residues are part of each CDR3. A D gene is named only where the DNA matches it firmly. Part of the rows lack a size; the others show once, few, many or a class for expanded clones.

j_call v_call clone_size d_call cdr3_length cdr3_nt cdr3_aa
TRBJ2-2 TRBV5-1 - - 16 TGCGCCAGCAGTCAGCAGCGCTCGACGAACACCGGGGAGCTGTTTTTT CASSQQRSTNTGELFF
TRBJ1-6 TRBV5-6 - - 16 TGTGCCAGCAGCATCGGACAGAGCTCCTATAATTCACCCCTCCACTTT CASSIGQSSYNSPLHF
TRBJ2-1 TRBV5-1 once - 14 TGCGCCAGCAGCTTGGGGACGGGATACAATGAGCAGTTCTTC CASSLGTGYNEQFF
TRBJ2-7 TRBV27 - - 12 TGTGCCAGCAGTTTCCAGGGGGGCGAGCAGTACTTC CASSFQGGEQYF
TRBJ1-4 TRBV7-9 - TRBD1 16 TGTGCCAGCAGCTCACGACAGGGGGCGTCTGGGGAAAAACTGTTTTTT CASSSRQGASGEKLFF
TRBJ2-4 TRBV6-5 - - 15 TGTGCCAGCAGTCGTACCCAGGGGGCCAAAAACATTCAGTACTTC CASSRTQGAKNIQYF
TRBJ1-1 TRBV2 - - 13 TGTGCCAGCAGTGATCAGGGGTACACTGAAGCTTTCTTT CASSDQGYTEAFF
TRBJ1-3 TRBV10-3 - - 15 TGTGCCATCAGTGAGGGTTACAGGAGCGGAAACACCATATATTTT CAISEGYRSGNTIYF
TRBJ2-7 TRBV25-1 - - 12 TGTGCCAGCAGGGAGGGGAACTACGAGCAGTACTTC CASREGNYEQYF
TRBJ2-1 TRBV20-1 - - 11 TGCAGTGCTACACTAGCCTGGGAGCAGTTCTTC CSATLAWEQFF
TRBJ1-1 TRBV6-5 - - 13 TGTGCCAGCAGGAGTGTTATAAACACTGAAGCTTTCTTT CASRSVINTEAFF
TRBJ2-7 TRBV5-1 - TRBD1 14 TGCGCCAGCAGCCGAGGACAGGGGGCCTACGAGCAGTACTTC CASSRGQGAYEQYF
TRBJ2-2 TRBV12-3/TRBV12-4 - TRBD2 12 TGTGCCAGCTGGGGGGGGACCGGGGAGCTGTTTTTT CASWGGTGELFF
TRBJ2-1 TRBV2 - - 16 TGTGCCAGCAGTGAAATTGGGCAGGGGATTGATATTGAGCAGTTCTTC CASSEIGQGIDIEQFF
TRBJ2-1 TRBV7-3 - TRBD2 17 TGTGCCAGCAGCCTCGATACCGGGACTAGCGGGGGGGCAGAGCAGTTCTTC CASSLDTGTSGGAEQFF
TRBJ2-1 TRBV1 few - 16 TGCACCAGCAGCCAAGAGTTAGCCCGGGGGGGCAATGAGCAGTTCTTC CTSSQELARGGNEQFF
TRBJ2-1 TRBV19 - - 16 TGTGCCAGTAGCCTCTTATCCTCGAGGCCCTACAATGAGCAGTTCTTC CASSLLSSRPYNEQFF
TRBJ2-5 TRBV6-2/TRBV6-3 - - 13 TGTGCCAGCAGTTCATACGAGAAAGAGACCCAGTACTTC CASSSYEKETQYF
TRBJ2-4 TRBV2 - - 17 TGTGCCAGCAGTGAAGGGCAGGGGAGACTAGCCAAAAACATTCAGTACTTC CASSEGQGRLAKNIQYF
TRBJ1-2 TRBV19 - - 14 TGTGCCAGTAGTGGGGCAGGGTCCGACTATGGCTACACCTTC CASSGAGSDYGYTF
TRBJ2-7 TRBV6-5 - TRBD1 15 TGTGCCAGCAGTACAGGGACAGCGAGTTCCTACGAGCAGTACTTC CASSTGTASSYEQYF
TRBJ1-1 TRBV3-1/TRBV3-2 - - 13 TGTGCCAGCAGCCTCACAGGGAGGGGTGACGCTTTCTTT CASSLTGRGDAFF
TRBJ2-3 TRBV7-9 once TRBD1 16 TGTGCCAGCAGCCCCCCTCCGGGACAGGGCACAGATACGCAGTATTTT CASSPPPGQGTDTQYF
TRBJ1-2 TRBV15 few - 16 TGTGCCACCAGCATCCTTCAGGTCCCCTATAACTATGGCTACACCTTC CATSILQVPYNYGYTF
TRBJ2-1 TRBV9 - - 17 TGTGCCAGCAGCCCAGAACTTTTTCAGGGGGGACACGATGAGCAGTTCTTC CASSPELFQGGHDEQFF
TRBJ1-1 TRBV24-1 - - 15 TGTGCCACCAGCTCAGGAAGCCTAAGTGTAACTGAAGCTTTCTTT CATSSGSLSVTEAFF
TRBJ2-3 TRBV7-9 - TRBD2 16 TGTGCCAGCCCCGTGACCGGGGGACTAGCAAGAGATACGCAGTATTTT CASPVTGGLARDTQYF
TRBJ1-6 TRBV12-3/TRBV12-4 - - 13 TGTGCCAGCTGCGTGGGGGGGGACTCACCCCTCCACTTT CASCVGGDSPLHF
TRBJ2-2 TRBV7-3 - TRBD2 15 TGTGCCAGCAGCCCCCTAAGCGGGGACACCGGGGAGCTGTTTTTT CASSPLSGDTGELFF
TRBJ1-2 TRBV18 - - 16 TGTGCCAGCTCACCAGTCCAGGACCGGGGTAGAGGTGGCTACACCTTC CASSPVQDRGRGGYTF
TRBJ1-4 TRBV18 - TRBD1 14 TGTGCCAGCTCGTCCGGGACAGGGAATGAAAAACTGTTTTTT CASSSGTGNEKLFF
TRBJ2-2 TRBV7-2 many TRBD2 14 TGTGCCAGCAGCTTCACGGGGGGGCCCGGGGAGCTGTTTTTT CASSFTGGPGELFF
TRBJ1-1 TRBV4-2 - - 16 TGTGCCAGCAGCCAAGATCTTGGTGAGGAGGACACTGAAGCTTTCTTT CASSQDLGEEDTEAFF
TRBJ2-1 TRBV28 - TRBD2 17 TGTGCCAGCAGTGGGGGGGGACTAGCGGTTTCCTACAATGAGCAGTTCTTC CASSGGGLAVSYNEQFF
TRBJ2-3 TRBV7-2 - TRBD2 16 TGTGCCAGCAGCCCCTACCTTGCGGGGGTCACAGATACGCAGTATTTT CASSPYLAGVTDTQYF
TRBJ2-5 TRBV12-3/TRBV12-4 - - 13 TGTGCCAGCAGTTACGGGGTCAAAGAGACCCAGTACTTC CASSYGVKETQYF
TRBJ2-2 TRBV6-6 - - 16 TGTGCCAGCATTGTCAGCCTGGGCGCGAACACCGGGGAGCTGTTTTTT CASIVSLGANTGELFF
TRBJ2-3 TRBV7-3 - - 14 TGTGCCAGCAGCTCCCTGGGAGGTGCAGATACGCAGTATTTT CASSSLGGADTQYF
TRBJ2-3 TRBV11-3 - TRBD1 15 TGTGCCAGCAGCTTAACAGGGGATGGAACAGATACGCAGTATTTT CASSLTGDGTDTQYF
TRBJ1-1 TRBV6-5 - - 15 TGTGCCAGCAGTAACCACCTACCGGGGATCACTGAAGCTTTCTTT CASSNHLPGITEAFF
TRBJ1-2 TRBV5-1 - TRBD1 16 TGCGCCAGCAGCTTCCGCCCGGGACAGGGGGCGTCTAATTACACCTTC CASSFRPGQGASNYTF
TRBJ1-1 TRBV10-3 - - 16 TGTGCCATCAGTGGGGGCCAAGGGGCAGGGAACACTGAAGCTTTCTTT CAISGGQGAGNTEAFF